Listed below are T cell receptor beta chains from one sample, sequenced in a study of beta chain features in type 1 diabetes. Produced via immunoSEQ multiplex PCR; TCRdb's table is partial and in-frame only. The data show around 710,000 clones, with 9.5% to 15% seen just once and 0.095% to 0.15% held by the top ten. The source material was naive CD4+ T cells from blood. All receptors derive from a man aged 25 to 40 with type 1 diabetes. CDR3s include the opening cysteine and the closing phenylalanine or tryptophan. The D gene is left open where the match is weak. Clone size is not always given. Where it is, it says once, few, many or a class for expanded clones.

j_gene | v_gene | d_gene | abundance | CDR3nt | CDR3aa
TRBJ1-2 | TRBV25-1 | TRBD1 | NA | TGTGCCAGCAGTGGAATAGTGACAGGGGAGGAGGATGGCTACACCTTC | CASSGIVTGEEDGYTF
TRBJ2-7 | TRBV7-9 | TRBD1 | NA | TGTGCCAGCAGCAAAGCCCTGGGACAGGGGGCAGACGAGCAGTACTTC | CASSKALGQGADEQYF
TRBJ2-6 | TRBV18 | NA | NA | TGTGCCAGCTCACGTTCGACGGGCCAATCTGGGGCCAACGTCCTGACTTTC | CASSRSTGQSGANVLTF
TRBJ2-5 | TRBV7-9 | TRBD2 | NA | TGTGCCAGCAGCTCCCTTAGCGGGGGCAAAAAAGAGACCCAGTACTTC | CASSSLSGGKKETQYF
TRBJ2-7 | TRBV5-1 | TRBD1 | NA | TGCGCCAGCAGCCGTACCCCCGGGACAGGGGGCCTTCGCATGTTCGGCGAGCAGTACTTC | CASSRTPGTGGLRMFGEQYF
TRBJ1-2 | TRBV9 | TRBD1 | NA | TGTGCCAGCAGCGTAAAGACAGGGGCAGGCTACACCTTC | CASSVKTGAGYTF
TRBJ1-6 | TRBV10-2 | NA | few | TGCGCCAGCAGTGAGGGGGGGCCAGATTATTCACCCCTCCACTTT | CASSEGGPDYSPLHF
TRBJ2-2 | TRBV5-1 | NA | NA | TGCGCCAGCAATCAGGGCAGTTTTACCGGGGAGCTGTTTTTT | CASNQGSFTGELFF
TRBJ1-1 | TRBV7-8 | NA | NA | TGTGCCAGCAGCTCACAGCGGATTAACACTGAAGCTTTCTTT | CASSSQRINTEAFF
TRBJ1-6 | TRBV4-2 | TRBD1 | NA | TGTGCCAGCAGCCAAGATAGACAGGGGGCAGGTAATTCACCCCTCCACTTT | CASSQDRQGAGNSPLHF
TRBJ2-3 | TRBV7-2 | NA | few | TGTGCCAGCAGCCTCAGGGACGGGGCGCAGTATTTT | CASSLRDGAQYF
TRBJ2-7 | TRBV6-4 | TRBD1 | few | TGTGCCAGCAGTCCGGGACAGAACTACGAGCAGTACTTC | CASSPGQNYEQYF
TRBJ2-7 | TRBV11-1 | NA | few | TGTGCCAGCAGCTTAAATGGGTACGAGCAGTACTTC | CASSLNGYEQYF
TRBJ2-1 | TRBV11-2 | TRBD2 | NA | TGTGCCAGCAGCCGTCTTAGCGGGGGGGACAATGAGCAGTTCTTC | CASSRLSGGDNEQFF
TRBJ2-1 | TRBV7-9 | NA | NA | TGTGCCAGCAGCTTAGGGGTCAACTCCTACAATGAGCAGTTCTTC | CASSLGVNSYNEQFF
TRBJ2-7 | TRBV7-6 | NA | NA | TGTGCCAGCAGCTCCCTTGGCCCGGGCCCCTACGAGCAGTACTTC | CASSSLGPGPYEQYF
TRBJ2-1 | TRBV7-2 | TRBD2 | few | TGTGCCAGCAGCTTAGCTAGCGGGGACTACAATGAGCAGTTCTTC | CASSLASGDYNEQFF
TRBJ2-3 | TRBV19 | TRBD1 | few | TGTGCCAGTAGGATACAGGGGGCGCCGTCCGATACGCAGTATTTT | CASRIQGAPSDTQYF
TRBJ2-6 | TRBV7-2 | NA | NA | TGTGCCAGCAGCGGAGGCGCCTCTGGGGCCAACGTCCTGACTTTC | CASSGGASGANVLTF
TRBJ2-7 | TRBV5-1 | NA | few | TGCGCCAGCAGCTTGGCGGGGGCAGTCTACGAGCAGTACTTC | CASSLAGAVYEQYF
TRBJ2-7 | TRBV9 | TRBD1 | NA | TGTGCCAGCAGCGTAGCTAGGGGGCTCTTCGAGCAGTACTTC | CASSVARGLFEQYF
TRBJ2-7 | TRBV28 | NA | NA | TGTGCCAGCAGTTCCCCAGGAAGAGCCTACGAGCAGTACTTC | CASSSPGRAYEQYF
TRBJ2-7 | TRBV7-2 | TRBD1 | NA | TGTGCCAGCAGGGCGGGGACAGGGGCCTACGAGCAGTACTTC | CASRAGTGAYEQYF
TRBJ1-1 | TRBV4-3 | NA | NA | TGCGCCAGCAGCCGTGGGGTAGGGAACACTGAAGCTTTCTTT | CASSRGVGNTEAFF
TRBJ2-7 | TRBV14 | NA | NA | TGTGCCAGCAGCCGGTTGCAGGAAGCCCACGGACACGAGCAGTACTTC | CASSRLQEAHGHEQYF
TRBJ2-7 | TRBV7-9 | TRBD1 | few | TGTGCCAGCAGCTTCGGACAGGGAGGCTACGAGCAGTACTTC | CASSFGQGGYEQYF
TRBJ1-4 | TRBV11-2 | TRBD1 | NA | TGTGCCAGCAGCTTAAACTCAGGACAGGCTAATGAAAAACTGTTTTTT | CASSLNSGQANEKLFF
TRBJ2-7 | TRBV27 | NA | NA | TGTGCCAGCCGGGAGAGCGGTTTCCTTCGCGAGCAGTACTTC | CASRESGFLREQYF
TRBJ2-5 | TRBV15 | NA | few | TGTGCCACCAGCAGAGATCGGGGACAAGAGACCCAGTACTTC | CATSRDRGQETQYF
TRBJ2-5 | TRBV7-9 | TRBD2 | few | TGTGCCAGCAGCCCGACCCTAGCGGGGATTCAAGAGACCCAGTACTTC | CASSPTLAGIQETQYF
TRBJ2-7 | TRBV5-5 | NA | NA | TGTGCCAGCAGTTCAGGGGACACGCTCTCCTACGAGCAGTACTTC | CASSSGDTLSYEQYF
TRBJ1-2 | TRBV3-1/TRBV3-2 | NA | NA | TGTGCCAGCAGCCATGGCTACACCTTC | CASSHGYTF
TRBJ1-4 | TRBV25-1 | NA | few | TGTGCCAGCAGTGAATTCCTGCTTTCAACTAATGAAAAACTGTTTTTT | CASSEFLLSTNEKLFF
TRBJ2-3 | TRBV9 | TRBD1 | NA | TGTGCCAGCAGCGTAGTGGGACAGGGATCTTCAGATACGCAGTATTTT | CASSVVGQGSSDTQYF
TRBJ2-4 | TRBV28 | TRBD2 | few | TGTGCCAGCAGCCACGGGGGACTAGCGGGTGACATTCAGTACTTC | CASSHGGLAGDIQYF
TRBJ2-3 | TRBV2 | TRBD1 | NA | TGTGCCAGCAGAGGGACAGGGAACCTCCTCACAGATACGCAGTATTTT | CASRGTGNLLTDTQYF
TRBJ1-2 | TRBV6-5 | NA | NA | TGTGCCAGCAGGGAAATTACAGAGAGAGGCTATGGCTACACCTTC | CASREITERGYGYTF
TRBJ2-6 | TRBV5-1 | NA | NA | TGCGCCAGCAGCTTGGCCAGGAGTGGGGCCAACGTCCTGACTTTC | CASSLARSGANVLTF
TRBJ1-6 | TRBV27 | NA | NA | TGTGCCAGCAGTAAGGGATATAATTCACCCCTCCACTTT | CASSKGYNSPLHF
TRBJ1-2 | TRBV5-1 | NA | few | TGCGCCAGCAGCTTGGGACAGGCCAACTATGGCTACACCTTC | CASSLGQANYGYTF
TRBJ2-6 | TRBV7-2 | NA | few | TGTGCCAGCAGCTTAAACCCTTGGTCGTCTGGGGCCAACGTCCTGACTTTC | CASSLNPWSSGANVLTF
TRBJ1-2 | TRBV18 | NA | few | TGTGCCAGCTCACCAGTGCCCGAGGGAGGTGGCTACACCTTC | CASSPVPEGGGYTF
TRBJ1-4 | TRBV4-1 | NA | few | TGCGCCAGCAGCCTCAACCGTAATGAAAAACTGTTTTTT | CASSLNRNEKLFF
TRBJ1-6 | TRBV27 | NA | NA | TGTGCCAGCAGCCCTGGGGGTGGAAATTCACCCCTCCACTTT | CASSPGGGNSPLHF
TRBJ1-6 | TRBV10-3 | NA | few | TGTGCCATCACTCGGGACAAATATAATTCACCCCTCCACTTT | CAITRDKYNSPLHF
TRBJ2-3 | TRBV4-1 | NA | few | TGCGCCAGCAGCCTATCTGACAGATTCGGCACAGATACGCAGTATTTT | CASSLSDRFGTDTQYF
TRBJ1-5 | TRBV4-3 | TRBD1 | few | TGCGCCAGCAGCCAGACAGGGGGGACGAATCAGCCCCAGCATTTT | CASSQTGGTNQPQHF
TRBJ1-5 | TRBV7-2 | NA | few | TGTGCCAGCAGCTTTGGCAATCAGCCCCAGCATTTT | CASSFGNQPQHF
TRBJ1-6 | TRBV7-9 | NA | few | TGTGCCAGCAGCTTAGGGGGAGGAGGTAATTCACCCCTCCACTTT | CASSLGGGGNSPLHF
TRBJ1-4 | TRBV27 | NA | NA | TGTGCCAGCAGTTTATCCTGGGGAACTAATGAAAAACTGTTTTTT | CASSLSWGTNEKLFF
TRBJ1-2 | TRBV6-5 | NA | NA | TGTGCCAGCACCTCACTCGGGACGGGCAACTATGGCTACACCTTC | CASTSLGTGNYGYTF
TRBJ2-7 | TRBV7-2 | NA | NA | TGTGCCAGCAGCTTAAGTCACAGCCCTTACGAGCAGTACTTC | CASSLSHSPYEQYF
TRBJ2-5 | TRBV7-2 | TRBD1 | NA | TGTGCCAGCAGCAGAGGGACAGGGAAAAAAGAGACCCAGTACTTC | CASSRGTGKKETQYF